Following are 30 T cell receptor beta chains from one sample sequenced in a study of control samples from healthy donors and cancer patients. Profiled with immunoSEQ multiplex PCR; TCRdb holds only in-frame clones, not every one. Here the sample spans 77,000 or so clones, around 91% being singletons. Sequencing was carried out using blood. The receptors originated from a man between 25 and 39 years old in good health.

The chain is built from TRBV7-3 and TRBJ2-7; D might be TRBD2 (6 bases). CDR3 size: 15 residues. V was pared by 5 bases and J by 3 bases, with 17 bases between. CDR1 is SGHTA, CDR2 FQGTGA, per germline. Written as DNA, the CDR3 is TGTGCCAGCAGCCCAACCCCGGGACTCCTCTACGAGCAGTACTTC. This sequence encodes CASSPTPGLLYEQYF.

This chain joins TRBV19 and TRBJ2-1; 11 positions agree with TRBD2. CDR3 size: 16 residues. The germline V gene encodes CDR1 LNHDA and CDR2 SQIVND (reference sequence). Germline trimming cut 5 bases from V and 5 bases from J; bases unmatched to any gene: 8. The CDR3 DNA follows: TGTGCCAGTAGTCTCCTCTTAGCGGGGGGGAACAATGAGCAGTTCTTC. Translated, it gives CASSLLLAGGNNEQFF.

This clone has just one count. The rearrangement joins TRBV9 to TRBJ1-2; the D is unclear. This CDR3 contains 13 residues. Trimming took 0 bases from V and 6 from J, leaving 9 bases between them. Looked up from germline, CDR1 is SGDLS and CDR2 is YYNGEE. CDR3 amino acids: CASSVGQVNGYTF. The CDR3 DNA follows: TGTGCCAGCAGCGTAGGGCAGGTGAATGGCTACACCTTC. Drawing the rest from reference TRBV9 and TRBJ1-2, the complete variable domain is DSGVTQTPKHLITATGQRVTLRCSPRSGDLSVYWYQQSLDQGLQFLIQYYNGEERAKGNILERFSAQQFPDLHSELNLSSLELGDSALYFCASSVGQVNGYTFGSGTRLTVV.

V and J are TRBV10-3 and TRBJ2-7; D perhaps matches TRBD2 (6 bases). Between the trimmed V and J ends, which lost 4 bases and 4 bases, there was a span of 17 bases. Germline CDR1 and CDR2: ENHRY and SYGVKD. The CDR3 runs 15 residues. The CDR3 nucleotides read TGTGCCATCAGTGGACGGGGAGGTGAGGTATACGAGCAGTACTTC. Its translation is CAISGRGGEVYEQYF.

The CDR3 region has the DNA TGTGCCAGCAGCCCCAAGGACAGGGCAGGGGAGACCCAGTACTTC. As protein: CASSPKDRAGETQYF. J is TRBJ2-5 and V is TRBV9; TRBD1 matches 8 bases. Germline loops: CDR1 SGDLS, CDR2 YYNGEE. V was clipped by 4 bases and J by 5 bases; unmatched bases: 10. This CDR3 has 15 residues.

CDR3 amino acids: CASQGLGNSPLHF. The CDR3 DNA is TGTGCCAGCCAGGGGCTTGGGAATTCACCCCTCCACTTT. This chain joins TRBV27 and TRBJ1-6, with D possibly matching TRBD1 (6 bases). CDR3 length: 13 residues. Germline V gene sequence: CDR1 MNHEY, CDR2 SMNVEV (reference sequence). The V end was cut by 8 bases, the J end by 7 bases, with 12 bases between.

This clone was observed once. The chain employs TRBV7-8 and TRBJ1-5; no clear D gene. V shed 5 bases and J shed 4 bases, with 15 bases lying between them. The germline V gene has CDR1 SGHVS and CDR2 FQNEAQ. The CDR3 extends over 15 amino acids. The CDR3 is CASSRGPIGNQPQHF. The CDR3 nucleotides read TGTGCCAGCAGCCGCGGACCCATTGGGAATCAGCCCCAGCATTTT.

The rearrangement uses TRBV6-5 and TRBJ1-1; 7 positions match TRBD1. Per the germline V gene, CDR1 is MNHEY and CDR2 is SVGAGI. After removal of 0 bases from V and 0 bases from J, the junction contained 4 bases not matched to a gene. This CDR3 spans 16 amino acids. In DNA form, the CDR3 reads TGTGCCAGCAGTTACTCGGGACAGACCATGAACACTGAAGCTTTCTTT. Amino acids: CASSYSGQTMNTEAFF.

The CDR3 coding sequence is TGCGCCAGCAGTTTTGGTACAGGGGCGACAGATACGCAGTATTTT. Protein sequence: CASSFGTGATDTQYF. J is TRBJ2-3 and V is TRBV5-1; 7 positions agree with TRBD1. The germline V gene encodes CDR1 SGHRS and CDR2 YFSETQ. The CDR3 sequence is 15 residues long. V shed 5 bases, J shed 3 bases, and the junction held 9 bases outside the gene matches.

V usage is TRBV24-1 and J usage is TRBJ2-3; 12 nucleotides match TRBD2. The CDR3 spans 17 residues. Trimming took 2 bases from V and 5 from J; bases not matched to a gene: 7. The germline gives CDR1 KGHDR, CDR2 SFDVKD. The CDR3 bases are TGTGCCACCAGTGATTCGAGACTAGCGGGAGATGTAGATACGCAGTATTTT. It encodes CATSDSRLAGDVDTQYF.

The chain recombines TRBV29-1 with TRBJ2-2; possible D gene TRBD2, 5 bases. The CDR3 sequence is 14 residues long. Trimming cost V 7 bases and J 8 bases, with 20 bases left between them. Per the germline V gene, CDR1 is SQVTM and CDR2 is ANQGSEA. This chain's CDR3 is CSALTAGISGELFF. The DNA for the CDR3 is TGCAGCGCCCTAACCGCCGGGATTTCTGGGGAGCTGTTTTTT.

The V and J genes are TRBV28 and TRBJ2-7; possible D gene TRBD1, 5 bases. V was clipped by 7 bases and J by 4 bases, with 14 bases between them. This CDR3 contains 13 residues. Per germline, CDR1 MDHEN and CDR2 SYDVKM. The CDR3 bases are TGTGCCAGCATTGGGGCGTCTTCGTACGAGCAGTACTTC. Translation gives CASIGASSYEQYF.

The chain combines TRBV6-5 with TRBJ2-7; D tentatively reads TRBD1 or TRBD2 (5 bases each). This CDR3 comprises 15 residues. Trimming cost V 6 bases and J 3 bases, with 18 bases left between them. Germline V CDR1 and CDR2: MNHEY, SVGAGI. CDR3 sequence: CASRVRDGSYYEQYF. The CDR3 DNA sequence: TGTGCCAGCAGAGTCCGGGACGGAAGCTACTACGAGCAGTACTTC.

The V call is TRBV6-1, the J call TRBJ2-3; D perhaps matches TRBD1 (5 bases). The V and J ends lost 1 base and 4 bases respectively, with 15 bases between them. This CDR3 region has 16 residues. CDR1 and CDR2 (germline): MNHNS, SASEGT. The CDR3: CASSEGRAVLPDTQYF. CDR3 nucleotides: TGTGCCAGCAGTGAAGGCAGGGCGGTACTCCCAGATACGCAGTATTTT.

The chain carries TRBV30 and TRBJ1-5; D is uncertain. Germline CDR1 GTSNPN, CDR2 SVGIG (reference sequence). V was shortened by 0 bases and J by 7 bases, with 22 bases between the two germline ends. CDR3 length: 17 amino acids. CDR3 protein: CAWSVKFPGTSDQPQHF. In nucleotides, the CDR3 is TGTGCCTGGAGTGTAAAATTTCCCGGCACGTCAGACCAGCCCCAGCATTTT. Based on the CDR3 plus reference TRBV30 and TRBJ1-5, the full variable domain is SQTIHQWPATLVQPVGSPLSLECTVEGTSNPNLYWYRQAAGRGLQLLFYSVGIGQISSEVPQNLSASRPQDRQFILSSKKLLLSDSGFYLCAWSVKFPGTSDQPQHFGDGTRLSIL.

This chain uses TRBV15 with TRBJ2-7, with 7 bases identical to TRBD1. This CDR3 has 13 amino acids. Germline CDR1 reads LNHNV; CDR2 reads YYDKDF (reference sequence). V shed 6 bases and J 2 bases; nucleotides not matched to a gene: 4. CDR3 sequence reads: CATRGTEAYEQYF. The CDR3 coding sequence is TGTGCCACCAGAGGGACAGAAGCCTACGAGCAGTACTTC.

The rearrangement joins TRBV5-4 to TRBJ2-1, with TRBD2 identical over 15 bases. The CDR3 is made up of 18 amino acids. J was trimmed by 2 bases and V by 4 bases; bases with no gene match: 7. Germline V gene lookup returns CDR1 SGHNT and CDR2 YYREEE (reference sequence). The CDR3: CASSGGTSGGYTYNEQFF. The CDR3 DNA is TGTGCCAGCAGCGGAGGGACTAGCGGGGGGTATACCTACAATGAGCAGTTCTTC.

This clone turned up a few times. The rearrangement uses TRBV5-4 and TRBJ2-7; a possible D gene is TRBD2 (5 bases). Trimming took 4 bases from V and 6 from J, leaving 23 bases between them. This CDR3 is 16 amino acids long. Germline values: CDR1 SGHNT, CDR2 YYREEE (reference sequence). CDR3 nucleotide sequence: TGTGCCAGCAGCCCACAAGGACGGGGATTTATTGGCGAGCAGTACTTC. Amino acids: CASSPQGRGFIGEQYF.

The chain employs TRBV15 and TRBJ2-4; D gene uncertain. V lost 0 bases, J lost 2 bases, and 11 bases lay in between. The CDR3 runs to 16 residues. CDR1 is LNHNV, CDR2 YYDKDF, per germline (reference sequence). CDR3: CATSRDRIGSKNIQYF. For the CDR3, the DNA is TGTGCCACCAGCAGAGATCGGATCGGGTCCAAAAACATTCAGTACTTC.

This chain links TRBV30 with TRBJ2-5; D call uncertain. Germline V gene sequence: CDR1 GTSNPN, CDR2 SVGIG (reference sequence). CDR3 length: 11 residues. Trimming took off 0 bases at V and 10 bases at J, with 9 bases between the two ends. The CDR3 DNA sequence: TGTGCCTGGAGTGTAGGTTGGATCCAGTACTTC. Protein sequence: CAWSVGWIQYF. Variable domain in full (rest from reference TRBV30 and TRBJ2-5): SQTIHQWPATLVQPVGSPLSLECTVEGTSNPNLYWYRQAAGRGLQLLFYSVGIGQISSEVPQNLSASRPQDRQFILSSKKLLLSDSGFYLCAWSVGWIQYFGPGTRLLVL.

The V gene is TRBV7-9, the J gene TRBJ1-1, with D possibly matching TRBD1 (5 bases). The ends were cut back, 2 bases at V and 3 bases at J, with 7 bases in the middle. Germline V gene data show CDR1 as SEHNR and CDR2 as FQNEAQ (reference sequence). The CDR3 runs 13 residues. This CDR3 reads CASSLRGDTEAFF. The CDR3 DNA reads TGTGCCAGCAGCTTAAGGGGTGACACTGAAGCTTTCTTT.

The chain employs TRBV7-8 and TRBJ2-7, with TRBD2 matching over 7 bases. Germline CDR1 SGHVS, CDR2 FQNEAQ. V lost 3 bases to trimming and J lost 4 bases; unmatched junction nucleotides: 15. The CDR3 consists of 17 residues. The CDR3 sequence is CASSLALAVGARYEQYF. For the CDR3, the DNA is TGTGCCAGCAGCTTGGCCCTAGCGGTCGGGGCCAGATACGAGCAGTACTTC.

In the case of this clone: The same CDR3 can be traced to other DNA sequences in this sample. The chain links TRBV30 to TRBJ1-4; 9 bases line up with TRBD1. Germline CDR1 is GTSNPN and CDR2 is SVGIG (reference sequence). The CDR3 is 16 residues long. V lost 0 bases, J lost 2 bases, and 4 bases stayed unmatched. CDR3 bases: TGTGCCTGGAGTGTATTACAGGGGGCGACTAATGAAAAACTGTTTTTT. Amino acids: CAWSVLQGATNEKLFF.

The CDR3 here is CASRYTLTGGNSPLHF. In nucleotides, the CDR3 is TGTGCCAGTAGATATACCCTAACAGGGGGTAATTCACCCCTCCACTTT. The chain recombines TRBV19 with TRBJ1-6; 8 bases fit TRBD1. Germline V gene sequence: CDR1 LNHDA, CDR2 SQIVND (reference sequence). The length of the CDR3 is 16 residues. V was pared by 6 bases and J by 6 bases, with 10 bases of the junction left unmatched.

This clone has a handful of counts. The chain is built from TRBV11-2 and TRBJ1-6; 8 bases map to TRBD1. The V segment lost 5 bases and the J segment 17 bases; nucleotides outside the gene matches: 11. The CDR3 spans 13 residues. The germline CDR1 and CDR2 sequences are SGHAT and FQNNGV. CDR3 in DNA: TGTGCCAGCAGCATAGGACAGGGCGCTGGGGTCCACTTT. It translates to CASSIGQGAGVHF.

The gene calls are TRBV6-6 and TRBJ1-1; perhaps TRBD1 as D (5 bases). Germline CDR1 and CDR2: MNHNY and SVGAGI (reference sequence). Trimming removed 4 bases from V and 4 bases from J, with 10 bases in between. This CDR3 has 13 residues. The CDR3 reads CASSWGGSTEAFF. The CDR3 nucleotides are TGTGCCAGCAGTTGGGGGGGAAGCACTGAAGCTTTCTTT.

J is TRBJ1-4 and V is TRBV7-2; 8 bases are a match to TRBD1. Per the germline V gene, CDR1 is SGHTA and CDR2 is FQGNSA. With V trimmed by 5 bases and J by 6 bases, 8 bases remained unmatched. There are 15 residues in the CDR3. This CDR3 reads CASSASGTGYEKLFF. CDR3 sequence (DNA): TGTGCCAGCAGCGCTTCCGGGACAGGTTATGAAAAACTGTTTTTT.

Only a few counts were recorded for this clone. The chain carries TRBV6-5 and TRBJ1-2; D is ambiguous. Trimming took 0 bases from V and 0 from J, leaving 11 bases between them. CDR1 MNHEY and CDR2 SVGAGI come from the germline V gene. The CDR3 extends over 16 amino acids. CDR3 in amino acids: CASSYSGRPSNYGYTF. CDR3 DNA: TGTGCCAGCAGTTACTCTGGCAGACCCTCTAACTATGGCTACACCTTC.

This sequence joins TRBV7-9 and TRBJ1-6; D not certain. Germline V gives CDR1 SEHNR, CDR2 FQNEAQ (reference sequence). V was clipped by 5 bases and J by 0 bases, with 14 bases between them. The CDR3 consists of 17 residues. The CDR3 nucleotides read TGTGCCAGCAGCGAAACAATTACCGGCTCCTATAATTCACCCCTCCACTTT. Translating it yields CASSETITGSYNSPLHF. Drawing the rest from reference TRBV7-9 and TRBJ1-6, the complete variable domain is DTGVSQNPRHKITKRGQNVTFRCDPISEHNRLYWYRQTLGQGPEFLTYFQNEAQLEKSRLLSDRFSAERPKGSFSTLEIQRTEQGDSAMYLCASSETITGSYNSPLHFGNGTRLTVT.

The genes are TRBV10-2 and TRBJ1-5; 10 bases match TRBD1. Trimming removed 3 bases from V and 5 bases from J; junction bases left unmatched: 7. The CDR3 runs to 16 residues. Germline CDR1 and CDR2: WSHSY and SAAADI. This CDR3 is CASSELTGGLDQPQHF. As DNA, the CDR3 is TGCGCCAGCAGTGAACTGACAGGGGGCCTGGATCAGCCCCAGCATTTT.